The present entry profiles one T cell receptor beta chain with its context. Antigen specificity is unknown. This specimen belongs to a study of vaccination and CD4 T cells after COVID-19. An Oncomine TCR Beta short-read assay was used to sequence the DNA from cultured CD4+ T cells. TCRdb redid the calling of the PCR reads with MiXCR, one entry per CDR3 protein. The table lists some 9,700 distinct CDR3 sequences, around three fifths of them singletons. The J segment lost 8 bases and the V segment lost 1 base, leaving 7 bases of the junction unmatched. Per germline, CDR1 SGHRS and CDR2 YFSETQ. The CDR3 runs to 14 residues. The treatment denotes: roughly 10-day PBMC culture with coronavirus spike peptide pools or control peptides (ViraFEST assay). The collection of CD4+ T cells from the unexposed donor took place before the COVID-19 pandemic (2011-2018).

The genes are TRBV5-1 and TRBJ1-1; 8 bases are a match to TRBD1. Sequenced material: CD4+ T cells from blood, cultured in vitro. The receptor was isolated from a human donor in good health. CDR3 amino acids: CASSLFVTGDEAFF. The DNA of the CDR3 is TGCGCCAGCAGCTTGTTTGTGACAGGGGACGAAGCTTTCTTT.